This T cell receptor beta chain was captured in a study of control samples from healthy donors and cancer patients. Using immunoSEQ multiplex PCR, the repertoire was profiled, and TCRdb retains in-frame clones only, with some absent. Found here are approximately 160,000 clones, around 92% of them singletons; the top ten hold roughly 2%. V was pared by 3 bases and J by 13 bases, with 10 bases between. Germline loops: CDR1 LGHDT, CDR2 YNNKEL (reference sequence). The CDR3 contains 11 residues. The sequencing sample was made of blood. This chain links TRBV3-1 (or the pseudogene TRBV3-2) with TRBJ2-1; weak D call: TRBD2 (6 bases). This TCR was recovered from a woman between 40 and 50 years old in good health. This chain's CDR3 is CASSQSGTQFF. DNA of the CDR3: TGTGCCAGCAGCCAGTCCGGGACTCAGTTCTTC.